What follows is one TCR beta chain and its context. The antigen remains undetermined. These data are taken from a study of graft-versus-host responses after intestinal transplantation. Study results and caveats: Graft-versus-host to host-versus-graft clonal ratios in allografts were high in patients with graft-donor T cell macrochimerism. Detection of GvH clones occurred in recipient marrow, and some had their first appearance in ileum or blood.

V dropped 6 bases and J dropped 7 bases, with 15 bases sitting between them. The CDR3 has 13 amino acids. The germline V gene encodes CDR1 MNHNY and CDR2 SVGAGI (reference sequence). Some clones are missing from TCRdb's copy, which holds only in-frame ones; the method was immunoSEQ multiplex PCR. The sample includes some 86,000 clones, roughly nine tenths of them seen just once. This chain connects TRBV6-6 to TRBJ1-2; the D gene is possibly TRBD1 (6 bases). This receptor was taken from a human donor who received an intestinal transplant. This specimen consisted of unstimulated CD4+ T cells sorted from spleen or lymph node cells, obtained before intestinal transplant. CDR3 coding DNA: TGTGCCAGCAGCCTAAGACAGGAAGCTGGCTACACCTTC. Its protein product is CASSLRQEAGYTF.